This TCR beta chain appears in the sequencing data of a study of CD8 T cells in Susac syndrome. Germline V gene lookup returns CDR1 LGHNA and CDR2 YNFKEQ. Trimming stripped 4 bases from V and 2 bases from J, with 15 bases between. The CDR3 contains 15 residues. Random hexamers were used to reverse transcribe an amount of roughly 0.45 to 1 ug RNA. TCR beta CDR3 was amplified by immunoSEQ multiplex PCR. This amplification extended across 54 Vbeta and 13 Jbeta segments. TCRdb redid the calling of the immunoSEQ multiplex PCR reads with MiXCR, one entry per CDR3 protein. In the table there are roughly 150,000 distinct CDR3 sequences, roughly 94% of which are singletons. Those who served as multiple sclerosis controls were treatment-naive patients with stable or active relapsing-remitting disease. The TEMRA cells underwent FACS enrichment, while the CD8+ and CD4+ T cells underwent negative isolation.

This sequence was found in a human donor with multiple sclerosis. Sequencing was carried out using CD4+ T cells from PBMCs. The chain links TRBV4-2 to TRBJ2-7; tentatively, D is TRBD1 or TRBD2 (5 bases each). CDR3 DNA: TGTGCCAGCAGCCCTGGGACGGCTAGTACCTACGAGCAGTACTTC. Protein: CASSPGTASTYEQYF.